Sequencing of this TCR beta chain was carried out in a study of blood T cells in healthy people across ages. General study findings and limits: PBMCs went unsorted, and a conclusive naive versus antigen-experienced comparison was therefore prevented.

In regard to this clonotype: Antigen specificity is unknown.

Each donor was a healthy Caucasian individual from Russia, aged roughly 6 to 90. The ends lost 0 bases at V and 3 bases at J; junction bases unmatched: 2. Germline V gene data show CDR1 as LGHNA and CDR2 as YSLEER. The length of the CDR3 is 15 residues. Primed by a sample-barcoded 5' primer and a J-beta primer mix, a second PCR proceeded for roughly 7 to 11 cycles. Every cDNA was tagged by a template-switch adaptor with 12 random nucleotides. TCRdb re-analysed the 5' RACE reads in MiXCR, keeping a single row per CDR3 protein. The sample has approximately 800,000 distinct CDR3 sequences, roughly 60% seen once.

This sequence originates from a man younger than 40 in good health. The rearrangement links TRBV4-3 to TRBJ2-3; TRBD2 matches 8 bases. The source material was blood. CDR3 nucleotides: TGCGCCAGCAGCCAAGAAGGCGGGAGGACAGATACGCAGTATTTT. It translates to CASSQEGGRTDTQYF.